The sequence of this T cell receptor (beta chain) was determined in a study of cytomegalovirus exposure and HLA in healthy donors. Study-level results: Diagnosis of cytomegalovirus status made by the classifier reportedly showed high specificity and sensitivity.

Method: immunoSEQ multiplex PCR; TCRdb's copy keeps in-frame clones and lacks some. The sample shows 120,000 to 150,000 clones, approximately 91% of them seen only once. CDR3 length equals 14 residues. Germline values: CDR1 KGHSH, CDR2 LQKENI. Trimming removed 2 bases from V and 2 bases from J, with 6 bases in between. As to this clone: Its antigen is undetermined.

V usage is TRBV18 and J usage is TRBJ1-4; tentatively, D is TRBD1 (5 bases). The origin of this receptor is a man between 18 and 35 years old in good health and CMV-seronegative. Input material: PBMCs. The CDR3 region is CASSPGATNEKLFF. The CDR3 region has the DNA TGTGCCAGCTCACCAGGGGCCACTAATGAAAAACTGTTTTTT. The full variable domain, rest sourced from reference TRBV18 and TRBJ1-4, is NAGVMQNPRHLVRRRGQEARLRCSPMKGHSHVYWYRQLPEEGLKFMVYLQKENIIDESGMPKERFSAEFPKEGPSILRIQQVVRGDSAAYFCASSPGATNEKLFFGSGTQLSVL.